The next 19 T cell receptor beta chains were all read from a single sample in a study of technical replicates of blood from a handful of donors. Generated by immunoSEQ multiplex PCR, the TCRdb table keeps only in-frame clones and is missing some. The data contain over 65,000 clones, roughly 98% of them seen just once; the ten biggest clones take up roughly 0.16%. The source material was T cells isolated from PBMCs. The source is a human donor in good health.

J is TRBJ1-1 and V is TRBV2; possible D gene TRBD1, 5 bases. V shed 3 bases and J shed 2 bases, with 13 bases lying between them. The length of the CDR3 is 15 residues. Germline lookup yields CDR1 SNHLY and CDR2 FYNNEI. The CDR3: CASSDQGRGNTEAFF. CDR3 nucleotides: TGTGCCAGCAGTGATCAGGGAAGAGGAAACACTGAAGCTTTCTTT.

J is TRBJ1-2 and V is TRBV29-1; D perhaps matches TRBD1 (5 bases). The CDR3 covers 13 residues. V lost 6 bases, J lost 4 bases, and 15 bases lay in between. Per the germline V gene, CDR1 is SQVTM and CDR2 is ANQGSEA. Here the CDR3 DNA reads TGCAGCGTCCGCCAGGTGGGGGGCTATGGCTACACCTTC. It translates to CSVRQVGGYGYTF.

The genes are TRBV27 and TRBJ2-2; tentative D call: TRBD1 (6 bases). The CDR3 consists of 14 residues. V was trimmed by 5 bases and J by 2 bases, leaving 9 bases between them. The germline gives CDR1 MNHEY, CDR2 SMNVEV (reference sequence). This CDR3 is CASSRQDNTGELFF. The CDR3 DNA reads TGTGCCAGCAGTAGACAGGATAACACCGGGGAGCTGTTTTTT.

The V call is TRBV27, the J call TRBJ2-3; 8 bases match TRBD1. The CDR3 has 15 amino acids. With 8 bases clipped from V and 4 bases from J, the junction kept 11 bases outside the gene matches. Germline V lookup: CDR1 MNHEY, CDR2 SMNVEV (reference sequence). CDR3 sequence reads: CASRDRGGLADTQYF. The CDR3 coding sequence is TGTGCCAGCCGCGACAGGGGAGGATTGGCAGATACGCAGTATTTT.

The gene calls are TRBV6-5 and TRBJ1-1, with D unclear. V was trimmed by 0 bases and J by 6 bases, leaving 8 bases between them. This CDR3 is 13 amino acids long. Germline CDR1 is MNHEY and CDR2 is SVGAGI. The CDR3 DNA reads TGTGCCAGCAGTTACTCTAGGAGGGCTGAAGCTTTCTTT. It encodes CASSYSRRAEAFF.

CDR3 coding DNA: TGTGCCAGCCAGAGACAGGGGGCTAATCAGCCCCAGCATTTT. Translating gives CASQRQGANQPQHF. The V gene is TRBV6-5, the J gene TRBJ1-5; 10 nucleotides line up with TRBD1. CDR1 and CDR2 from the germline V gene are MNHEY and SVGAGI. J gave up 4 bases and V 8 bases, and 5 bases lay outside the gene matches. The CDR3 has 14 amino acids.

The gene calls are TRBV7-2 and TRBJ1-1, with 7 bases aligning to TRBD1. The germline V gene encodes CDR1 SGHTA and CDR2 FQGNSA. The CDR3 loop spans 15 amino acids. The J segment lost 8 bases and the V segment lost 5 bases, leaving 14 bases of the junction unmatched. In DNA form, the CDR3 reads TGTGCCAGCAGCCCGTGGACAGGAATTAAAAAAGAAGCTTTCTTT. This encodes CASSPWTGIKKEAFF.

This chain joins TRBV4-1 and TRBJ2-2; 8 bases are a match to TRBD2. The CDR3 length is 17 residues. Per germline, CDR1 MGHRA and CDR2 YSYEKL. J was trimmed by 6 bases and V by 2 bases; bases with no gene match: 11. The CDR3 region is CASSQRISGVLAGELFF. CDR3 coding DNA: TGCGCCAGCAGCCAAAGGATTAGCGGGGTGTTGGCCGGGGAGCTGTTTTTT.

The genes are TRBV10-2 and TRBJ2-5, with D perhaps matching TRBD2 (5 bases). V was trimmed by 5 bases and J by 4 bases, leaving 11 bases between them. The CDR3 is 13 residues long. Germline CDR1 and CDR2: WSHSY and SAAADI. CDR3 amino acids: CASSFLAGETQYF. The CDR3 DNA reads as TGCGCCAGCAGTTTTCTAGCTGGAGAGACCCAGTACTTC.

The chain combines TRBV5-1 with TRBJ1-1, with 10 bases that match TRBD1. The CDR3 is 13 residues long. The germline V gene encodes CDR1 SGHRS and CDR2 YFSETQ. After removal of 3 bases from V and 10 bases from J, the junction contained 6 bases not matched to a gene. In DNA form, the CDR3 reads TGCGCCAGCAGCTCAGGGACAGGGGAGCGAGCTTTCTTT. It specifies CASSSGTGERAFF. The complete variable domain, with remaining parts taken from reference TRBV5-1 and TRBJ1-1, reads KAGVTQTPRYLIKTRGQQVTLSCSPISGHRSVSWYQQTPGQGLQFLFEYFSETQRNKGNFPGRFSGRQFSNSRSEMNVSTLELGDSALYLCASSSGTGERAFFGQGTRLTVV.

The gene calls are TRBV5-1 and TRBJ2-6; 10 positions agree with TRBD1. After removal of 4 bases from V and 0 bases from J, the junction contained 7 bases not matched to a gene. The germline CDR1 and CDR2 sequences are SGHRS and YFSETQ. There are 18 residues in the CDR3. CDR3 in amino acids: CASSQTGGGSSGANVLTF. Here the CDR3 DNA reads TGCGCCAGCAGCCAGACAGGGGGCGGTAGCTCTGGGGCCAACGTCCTGACTTTC.

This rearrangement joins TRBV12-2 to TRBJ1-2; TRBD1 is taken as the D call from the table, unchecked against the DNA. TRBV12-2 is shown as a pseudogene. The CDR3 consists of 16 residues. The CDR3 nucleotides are TGTGCAAGTCGACTACCGGACACGAGCACTAACTATGGCTACACCTTC. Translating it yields CASRLPDTSTNYGYTF.

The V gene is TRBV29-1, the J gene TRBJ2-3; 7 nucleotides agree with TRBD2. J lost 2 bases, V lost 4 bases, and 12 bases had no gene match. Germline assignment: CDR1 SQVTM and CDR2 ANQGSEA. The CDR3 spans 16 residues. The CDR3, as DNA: TGCAGCGTTGCGCGTGGGGCTAGCGGATCCACAGATACGCAGTATTTT. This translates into CSVARGASGSTDTQYF.

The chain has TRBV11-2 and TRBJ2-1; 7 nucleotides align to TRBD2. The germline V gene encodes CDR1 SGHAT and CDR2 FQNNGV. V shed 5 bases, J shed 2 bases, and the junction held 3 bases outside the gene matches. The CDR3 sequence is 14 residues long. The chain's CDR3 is CASSLGLPYNEQFF. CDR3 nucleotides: TGTGCCAGCAGCCTGGGACTACCCTACAATGAGCAGTTCTTC.

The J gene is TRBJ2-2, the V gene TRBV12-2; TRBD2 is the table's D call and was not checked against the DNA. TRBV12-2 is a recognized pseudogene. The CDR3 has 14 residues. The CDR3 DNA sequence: TGTGCAAGTCCCCCCCATAGTGTATACGGGGAGCTGTTTTTT. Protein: CASPPHSVYGELFF.

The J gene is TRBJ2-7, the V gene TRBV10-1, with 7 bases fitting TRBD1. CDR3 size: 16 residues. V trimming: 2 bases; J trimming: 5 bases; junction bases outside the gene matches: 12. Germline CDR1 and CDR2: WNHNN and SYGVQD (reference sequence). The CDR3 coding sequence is TGCGCCAGCAGTGAGGCGACAGGGCAAAAGTTCCACGAGCAGTACTTC. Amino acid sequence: CASSEATGQKFHEQYF.

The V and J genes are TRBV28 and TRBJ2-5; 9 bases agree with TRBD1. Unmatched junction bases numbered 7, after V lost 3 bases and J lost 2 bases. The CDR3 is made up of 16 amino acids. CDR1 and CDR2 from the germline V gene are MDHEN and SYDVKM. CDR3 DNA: TGTGCCAGCAGTTTTCTCGGGACAGGGCTTCAAGAGACCCAGTACTTC. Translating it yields CASSFLGTGLQETQYF.

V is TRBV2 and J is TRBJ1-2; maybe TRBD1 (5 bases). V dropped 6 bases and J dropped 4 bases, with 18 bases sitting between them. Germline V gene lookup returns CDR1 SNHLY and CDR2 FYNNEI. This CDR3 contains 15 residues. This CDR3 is CASRTGTALSYGYTF. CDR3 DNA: TGTGCCAGCAGGACCGGGACTGCCCTTTCCTATGGCTACACCTTC. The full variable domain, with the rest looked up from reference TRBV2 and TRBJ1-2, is EPEVTQTPSHQVTQMGQEVILRCVPISNHLYFYWYRQILGQKVEFLVSFYNNEISEKSEIFDDQFSVERPDGSNFTLKIRSTKLEDSAMYFCASRTGTALSYGYTFGSGTRLTVV.

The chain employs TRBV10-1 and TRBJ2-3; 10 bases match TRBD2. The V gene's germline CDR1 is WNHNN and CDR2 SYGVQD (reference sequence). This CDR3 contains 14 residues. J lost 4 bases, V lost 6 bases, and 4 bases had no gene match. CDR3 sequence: CASSLAGVADTQYF. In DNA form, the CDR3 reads TGCGCCAGCAGCCTAGCGGGAGTGGCAGATACGCAGTATTTT.